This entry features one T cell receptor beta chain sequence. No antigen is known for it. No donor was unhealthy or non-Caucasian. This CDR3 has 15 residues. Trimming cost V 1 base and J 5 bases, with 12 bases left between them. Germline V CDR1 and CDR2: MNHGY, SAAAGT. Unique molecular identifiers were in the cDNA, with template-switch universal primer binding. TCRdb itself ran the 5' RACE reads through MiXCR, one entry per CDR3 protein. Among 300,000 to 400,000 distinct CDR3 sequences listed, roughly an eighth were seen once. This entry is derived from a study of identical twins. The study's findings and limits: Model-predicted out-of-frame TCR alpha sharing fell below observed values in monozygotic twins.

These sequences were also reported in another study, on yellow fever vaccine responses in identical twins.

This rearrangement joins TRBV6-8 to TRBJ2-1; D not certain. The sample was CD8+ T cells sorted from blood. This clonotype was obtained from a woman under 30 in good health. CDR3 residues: CASSYFNTGDNEQFF. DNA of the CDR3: TGTGCCAGCAGTTACTTTAACACTGGCGACAATGAGCAGTTCTTC.